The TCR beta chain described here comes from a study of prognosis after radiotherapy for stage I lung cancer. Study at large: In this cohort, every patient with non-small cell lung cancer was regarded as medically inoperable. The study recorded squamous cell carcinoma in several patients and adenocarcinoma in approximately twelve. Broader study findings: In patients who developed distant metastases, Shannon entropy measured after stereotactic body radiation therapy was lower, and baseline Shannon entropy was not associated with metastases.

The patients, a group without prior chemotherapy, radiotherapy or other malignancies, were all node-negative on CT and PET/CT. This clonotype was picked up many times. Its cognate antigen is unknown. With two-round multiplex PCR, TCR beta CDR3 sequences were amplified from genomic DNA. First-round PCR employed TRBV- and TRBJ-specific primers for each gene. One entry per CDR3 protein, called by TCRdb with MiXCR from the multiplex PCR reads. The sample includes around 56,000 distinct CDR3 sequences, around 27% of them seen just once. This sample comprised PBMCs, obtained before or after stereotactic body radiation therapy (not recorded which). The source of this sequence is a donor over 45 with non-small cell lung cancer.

CDR3 residues: CASSLSGGNTEAFF. CDR3 coding DNA: TGTGCCAGCAGCTTATCAGGGGGGAACACTGAAGCTTTCTTT. The chain combines TRBV7-6 with TRBJ1-1; 7 bases are a match to TRBD1. The germline CDR1 and CDR2 sequences are SGHVS and FNYEAQ. CDR3 size: 14 residues. V was clipped by 2 bases and J by 1 base; unmatched bases: 1.